This TCR beta chain was identified in a study of blood T cell repertoires in COVID-19. Repertoires were generated with immunoSEQ multiplex PCR, while TCRdb's copy carries only in-frame clones and drops some. The table lists fewer than 110,000 clones, over 75% of them singletons. The CDR3 consists of 14 residues. The V and J ends lost 7 bases and 0 bases respectively, with 13 bases between them. Per the germline V gene, CDR1 is SGHRS and CDR2 is YFSETQ. The sequence derives from a human donor in a cohort sampled during active or convalescent COVID-19. Sequencing was performed on peripheral blood. This chain links TRBV5-1 with TRBJ1-2; no definite D call. CDR3 sequence reads: CASWATNSNYGYTF. CDR3 nucleotide sequence: TGCGCCAGCTGGGCTACCAACTCTAACTATGGCTACACCTTC.